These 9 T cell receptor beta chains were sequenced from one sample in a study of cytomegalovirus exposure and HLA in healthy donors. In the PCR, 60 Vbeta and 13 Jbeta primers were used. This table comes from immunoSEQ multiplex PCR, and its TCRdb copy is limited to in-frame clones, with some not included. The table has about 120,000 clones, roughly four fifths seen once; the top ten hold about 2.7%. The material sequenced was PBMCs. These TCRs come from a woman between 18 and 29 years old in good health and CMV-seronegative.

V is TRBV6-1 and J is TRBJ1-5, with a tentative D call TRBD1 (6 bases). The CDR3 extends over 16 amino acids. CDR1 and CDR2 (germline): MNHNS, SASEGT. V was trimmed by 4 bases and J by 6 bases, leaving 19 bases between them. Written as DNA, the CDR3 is TGTGCCAGCAGTGGACTTTGGGGGGGGCTGGTTCAGCCCCAGCATTTT. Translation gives CASSGLWGGLVQPQHF.

CDR3 loop: CASSPYSGANVLTF. The CDR3 nucleotides are TGTGCCAGCAGTCCTTACTCTGGGGCCAACGTCCTGACTTTC. This chain connects TRBV27 to TRBJ2-6; D unresolved. V was clipped by 5 bases and J by 0 bases, with 5 bases between them. Germline V gene sequence: CDR1 MNHEY, CDR2 SMNVEV (reference sequence). The CDR3 loop spans 14 amino acids.

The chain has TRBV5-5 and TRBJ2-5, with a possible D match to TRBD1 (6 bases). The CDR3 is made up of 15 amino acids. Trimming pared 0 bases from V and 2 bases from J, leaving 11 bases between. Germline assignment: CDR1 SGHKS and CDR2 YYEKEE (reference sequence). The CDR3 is CASSLERTVQETQYF. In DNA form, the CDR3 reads TGTGCCAGCAGCTTGGAAAGGACAGTACAAGAGACCCAGTACTTC.

CDR3 in DNA: TGTGCCAGCAGTAAGCGAGGGGACAGCCCCTACAATGAGCAGTTCTTC. Protein product: CASSKRGDSPYNEQFF. V usage is TRBV6-4 and J usage is TRBJ2-1; 7 bases agree with TRBD1. Germline assignment: CDR1 MRHNA and CDR2 SNTAGT. V lost 5 bases and J lost 2; bases outside the gene matches: 9. The CDR3 extends over 16 amino acids.

CDR3 nucleotides: TGTGCCAGCACCGTTACAGGGGAAGCTTTCTTT. Protein product: CASTVTGEAFF. The rearrangement joins TRBV28 to TRBJ1-1, with D perhaps TRBD1 (6 bases). This CDR3 is 11 amino acids long. The germline V gene encodes CDR1 MDHEN and CDR2 SYDVKM. With 7 bases removed from V and 8 bases from J, the gap between germline ends came to 11 bases.

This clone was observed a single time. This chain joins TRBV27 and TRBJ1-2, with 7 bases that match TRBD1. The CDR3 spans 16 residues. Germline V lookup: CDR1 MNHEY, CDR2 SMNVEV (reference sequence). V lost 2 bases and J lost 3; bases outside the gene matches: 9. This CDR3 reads CASSLRLTGVHYGYTF. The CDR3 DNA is TGTGCCAGCAGTTTACGTTTAACAGGGGTCCACTATGGCTACACCTTC.

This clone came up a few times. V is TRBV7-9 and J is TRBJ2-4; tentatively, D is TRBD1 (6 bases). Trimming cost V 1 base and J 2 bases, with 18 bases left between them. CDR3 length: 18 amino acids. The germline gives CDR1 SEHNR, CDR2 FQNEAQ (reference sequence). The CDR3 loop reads CASSLDVGQGKTKNIQYF. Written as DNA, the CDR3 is TGTGCCAGCAGCTTAGATGTGGGTCAGGGGAAAACCAAAAACATTCAGTACTTC.

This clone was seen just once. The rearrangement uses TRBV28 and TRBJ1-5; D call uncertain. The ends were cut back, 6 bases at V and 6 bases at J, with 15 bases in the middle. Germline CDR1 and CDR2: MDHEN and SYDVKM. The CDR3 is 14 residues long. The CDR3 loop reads CASRGHGDRQPQHF. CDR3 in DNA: TGTGCCAGCAGGGGTCACGGGGATCGTCAGCCCCAGCATTTT.

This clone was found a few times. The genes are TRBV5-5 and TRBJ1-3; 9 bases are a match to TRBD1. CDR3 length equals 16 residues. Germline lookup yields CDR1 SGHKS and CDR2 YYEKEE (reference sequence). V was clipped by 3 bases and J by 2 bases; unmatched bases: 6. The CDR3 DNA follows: TGTGCCAGCAGCTCAGTCCGGGACAGGGCTGGAAACACCATATATTTT. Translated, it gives CASSSVRDRAGNTIYF.